This TCR beta chain came from a study of CD8 T cell repertoires and HIV-1 epitope variants (dated by TCRdb to 2018 to 2021). Background on the whole study: Twenty-five peptides representing autologous and known Gag and Nef epitope variants were each used to stimulate T cells in separate culture wells. A CMV, EBV and flu peptide pool, the Ebola AY9 epitope as negative control, and a no-peptide well were included as control conditions. Tested epitopes included three Gag epitope families and Nef HW9 and YT9. T cells were enriched using the EasySep Human T Cell Enrichment Kit and were co-cultured with equal numbers of autologous T cell-negative cells serving as antigen-presenting cells. For 10 days the cultures were kept in IMDM with gentamicin, and on days 3 and 7 half of the media was changed with IL-2, IL-7 and IL-15 added. A 1M T cell aliquot was kept as an uncultured baseline condition, separate from the 65 to 85 T cell cultures. Running each culture condition in triplicate, except for one peptide done in duplicate, gave a total of approximately 90 T cell cultures.

Regarding this clone: It lacks a known antigen. Within one base of it there is no much larger clone, and no base qualities were kept.

The CDR3 holds 14 amino acids from the cysteine to the phenylalanine. The DNA shown is the 42-base CDR3, in frame from base 1. CDR1 is given as SNHLY and CDR2 as FYNNEI, both from the germline V gene. V gives up 7 bases and J gives up 5 bases, and the segment between their germline ends measures 18 bases. The EasySep Human CD8+ T Cell Enrichment Kit was used on day 10 to isolate CD8+ T cells from every culture. Points the paper makes about the study in general: The study identified 8 or 9 antigen-specific TCR beta clonotypes, over 5 of which appeared to be cross-reactive for autologous or known escape epitope variants. About 5 clonotypes recognized the Nef KF9 family and one clonotype recognized the HW9 family, while no responses to the TAALDMSHF plasma variant were seen. The assay identified only TCR beta chains and indicated proliferation to antigen, not T cell function or cytokine profile.

The immunoSEQ platform was used to sequence TCR beta CDR3 regions at survey depth. The QIAamp DNA micro kit was used to extract genomic DNA from every cultured and uncultured CD8+ T cell population. The authors' pipeline ran thus. Any sample with under 5,000 productive reads was excluded, and this exclusion removed about 6% of the roughly 80 cultures stimulated with HIV peptides. Sequences were trimmed to CDR3 by a MANAFEST web app, and nonproductive sequences, CDR3s under 5 amino acids, and sequences not starting with C or ending with F/W were removed. For a clonotype to count as antigen-specific, the clonotype had to expand relative to the no-peptide control in at least 2 of 3 replicates at FDR 0.01, and only within one epitope family. Specific clonotypes also needed at least fivefold higher frequency than in wells stimulated with peptides from other epitope families. TCRdb holds this immuneACCESS table with in-frame rearrangements only. Some clones are missing; in checked studies, unresolved V genes explain under half, and the rest has no known cause. The DNA was the basis for D and trimming; V, J and clone size are from that table. Within this sample are tens of thousands of clones, with roughly four fifths of them counted one time only. Together, the top ten hold around 25% of the sample.

The sequenced material came from uncultured baseline CD8+ T cells from peripheral blood mononuclear cells (PBMCs). The sequence joins TRBV2 to TRBJ2-7, with the D segment possibly TRBD1 or TRBD2, each aligning over 6 bases. This receptor was taken from a male donor with HIV. The base sequence is TGTGCCAGCAAGAGGGAGGACAGAGGCCACGAGCAGTACTTC. It is translated as CASKREDRGHEQYF. The full variable domain, with segments outside the CDR3 supplied by the reference TRBV2 and TRBJ2-7 proteins, appears as EPEVTQTPSHQVTQMGQEVILRCVPISNHLYFYWYRQILGQKVEFLVSFYNNEISEKSEIFDDQFSVERPDGSNFTLKIRSTKLEDSAMYFCASKREDRGHEQYFGPGTRLTVT.